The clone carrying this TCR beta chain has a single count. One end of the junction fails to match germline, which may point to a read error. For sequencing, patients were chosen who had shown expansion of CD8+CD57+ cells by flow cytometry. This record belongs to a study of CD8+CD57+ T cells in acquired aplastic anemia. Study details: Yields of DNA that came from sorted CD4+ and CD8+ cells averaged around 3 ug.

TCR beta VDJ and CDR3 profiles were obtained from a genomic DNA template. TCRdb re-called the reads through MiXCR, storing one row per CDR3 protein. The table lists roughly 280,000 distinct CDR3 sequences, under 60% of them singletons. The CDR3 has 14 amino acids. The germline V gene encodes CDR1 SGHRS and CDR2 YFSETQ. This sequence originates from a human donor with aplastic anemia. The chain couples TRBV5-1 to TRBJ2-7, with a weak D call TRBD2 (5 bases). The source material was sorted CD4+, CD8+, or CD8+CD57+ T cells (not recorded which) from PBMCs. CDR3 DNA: TGTGCCAGCAGCGAACTAGGCCCACTCTACGAGCAGTACTTC. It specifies CASSELGPLYEQYF.